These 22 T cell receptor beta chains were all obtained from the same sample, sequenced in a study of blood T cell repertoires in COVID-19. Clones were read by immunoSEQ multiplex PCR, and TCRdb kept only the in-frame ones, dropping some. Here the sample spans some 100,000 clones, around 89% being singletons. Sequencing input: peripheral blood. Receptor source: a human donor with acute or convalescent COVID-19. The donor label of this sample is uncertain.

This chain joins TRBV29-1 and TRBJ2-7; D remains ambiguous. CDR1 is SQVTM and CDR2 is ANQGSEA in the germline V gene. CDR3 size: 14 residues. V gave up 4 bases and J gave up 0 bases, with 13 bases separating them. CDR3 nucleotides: TGCAGCGTTGCCGTAAGTCCTATCTCCTACGAGCAGTACTTC. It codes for CSVAVSPISYEQYF.

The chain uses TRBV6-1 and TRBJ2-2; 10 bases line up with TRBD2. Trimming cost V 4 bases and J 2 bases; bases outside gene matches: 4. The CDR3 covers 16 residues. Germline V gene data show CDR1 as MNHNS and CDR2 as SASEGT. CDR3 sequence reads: CASSGGLAANTGELFF. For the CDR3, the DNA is TGTGCCAGCAGTGGTGGACTAGCGGCAAACACCGGGGAGCTGTTTTTT.

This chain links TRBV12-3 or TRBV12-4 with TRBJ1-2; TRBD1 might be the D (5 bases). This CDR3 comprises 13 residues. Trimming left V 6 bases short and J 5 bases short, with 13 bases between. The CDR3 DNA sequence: TGTGCCAGCAGCTACCGACAGCCTTATGGCTACACCTTC. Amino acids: CASSYRQPYGYTF.

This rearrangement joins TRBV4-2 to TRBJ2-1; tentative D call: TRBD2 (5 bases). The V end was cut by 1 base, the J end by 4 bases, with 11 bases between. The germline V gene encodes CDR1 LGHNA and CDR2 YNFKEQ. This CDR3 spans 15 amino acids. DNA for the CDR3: TGTGCCAGCAGCCAAGGGTTGGAGGTTTACAATGAGCAGTTCTTC. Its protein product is CASSQGLEVYNEQFF.

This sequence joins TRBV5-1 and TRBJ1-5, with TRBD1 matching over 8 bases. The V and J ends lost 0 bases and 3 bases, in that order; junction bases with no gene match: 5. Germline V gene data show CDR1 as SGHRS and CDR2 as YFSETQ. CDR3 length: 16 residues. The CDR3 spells CASSLGTGITNQPQHF. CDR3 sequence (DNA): TGCGCCAGCAGCTTGGGGACAGGGATCACCAATCAGCCCCAGCATTTT.

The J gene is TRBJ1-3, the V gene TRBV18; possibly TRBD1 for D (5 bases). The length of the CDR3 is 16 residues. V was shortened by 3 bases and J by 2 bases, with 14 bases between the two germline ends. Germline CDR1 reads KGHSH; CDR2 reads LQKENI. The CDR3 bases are TGTGCCAGCTCACCGAGGGCGGGACTCACTGGAAACACCATATATTTT. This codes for CASSPRAGLTGNTIYF.

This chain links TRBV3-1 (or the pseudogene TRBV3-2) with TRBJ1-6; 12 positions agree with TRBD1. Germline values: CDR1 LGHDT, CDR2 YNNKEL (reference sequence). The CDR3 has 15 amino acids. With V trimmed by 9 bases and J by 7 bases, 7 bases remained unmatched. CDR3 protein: CARGQGAGRNSPLHF. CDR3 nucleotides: TGTGCCAGGGGACAGGGGGCCGGAAGGAATTCACCCCTCCACTTT.

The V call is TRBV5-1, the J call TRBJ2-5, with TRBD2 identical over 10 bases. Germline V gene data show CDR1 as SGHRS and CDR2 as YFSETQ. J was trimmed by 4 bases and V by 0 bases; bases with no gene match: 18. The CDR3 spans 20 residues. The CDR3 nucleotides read TGCGCCAGCAGCTTGGCAGGGACTAGCGCCCGAACGGGCTATGGAGAGACCCAGTACTTC. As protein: CASSLAGTSARTGYGETQYF.

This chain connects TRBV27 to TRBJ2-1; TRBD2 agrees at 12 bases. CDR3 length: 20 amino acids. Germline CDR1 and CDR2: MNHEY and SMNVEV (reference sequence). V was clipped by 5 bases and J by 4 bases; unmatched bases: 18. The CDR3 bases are TGTGCCAGCAGTGCCTCTAGCGGGGGGGCCCTAGCGACCCTTTACAATGAGCAGTTCTTC. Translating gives CASSASSGGALATLYNEQFF.

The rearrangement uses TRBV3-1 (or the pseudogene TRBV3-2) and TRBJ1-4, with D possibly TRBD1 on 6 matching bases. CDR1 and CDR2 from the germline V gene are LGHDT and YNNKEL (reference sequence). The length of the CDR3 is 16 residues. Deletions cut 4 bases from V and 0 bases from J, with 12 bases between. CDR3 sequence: CASSPGVRATNEKLFF. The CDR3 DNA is TGTGCCAGCAGCCCAGGGGTTCGGGCAACTAATGAAAAACTGTTTTTT.

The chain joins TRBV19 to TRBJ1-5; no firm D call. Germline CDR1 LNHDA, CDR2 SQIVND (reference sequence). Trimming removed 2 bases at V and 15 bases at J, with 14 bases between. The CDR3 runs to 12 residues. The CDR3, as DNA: TGTGCCAGTAGTATACCTCAATTAGTGTGGCATTTT. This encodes CASSIPQLVWHF.

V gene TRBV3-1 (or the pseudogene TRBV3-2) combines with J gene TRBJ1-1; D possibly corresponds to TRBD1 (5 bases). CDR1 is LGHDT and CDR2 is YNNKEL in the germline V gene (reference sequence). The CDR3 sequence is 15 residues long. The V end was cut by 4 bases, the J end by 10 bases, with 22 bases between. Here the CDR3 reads CASSPHGGGGMGAFF. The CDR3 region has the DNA TGTGCCAGCAGCCCCCATGGGGGGGGAGGAATGGGAGCTTTCTTT.

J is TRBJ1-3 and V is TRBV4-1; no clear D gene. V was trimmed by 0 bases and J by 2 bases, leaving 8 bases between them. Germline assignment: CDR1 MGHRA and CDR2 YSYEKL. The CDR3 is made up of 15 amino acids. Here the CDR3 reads CASSQDAVTGNTIYF. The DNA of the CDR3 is TGCGCCAGCAGCCAAGATGCGGTGACTGGAAACACCATATATTTT.

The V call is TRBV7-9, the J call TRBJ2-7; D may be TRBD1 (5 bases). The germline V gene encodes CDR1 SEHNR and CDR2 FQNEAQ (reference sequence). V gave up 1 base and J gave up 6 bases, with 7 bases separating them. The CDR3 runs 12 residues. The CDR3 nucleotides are TGTGCCAGCAGCTTAGAGACAGTCGAGCAGTACTTC. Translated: CASSLETVEQYF.

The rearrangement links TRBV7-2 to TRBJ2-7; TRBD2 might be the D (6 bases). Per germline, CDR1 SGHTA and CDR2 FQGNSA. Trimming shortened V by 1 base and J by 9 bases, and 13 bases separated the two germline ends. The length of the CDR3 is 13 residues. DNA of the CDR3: TGTGCCAGCAGCTTAGTGGGACCGGAGGGGCAGTACTTC. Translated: CASSLVGPEGQYF.

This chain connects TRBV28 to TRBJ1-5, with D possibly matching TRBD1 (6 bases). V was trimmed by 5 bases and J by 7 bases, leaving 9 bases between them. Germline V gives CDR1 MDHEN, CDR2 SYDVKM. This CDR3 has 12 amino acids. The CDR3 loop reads CASSTGSQPQHF. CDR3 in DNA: TGTGCCAGCAGTACAGGGTCACAGCCCCAGCATTTT.

The CDR3 loop is CASSRLRPQGSNQPQHF. The CDR3 bases are TGTGCCAGCAGTCGACTCCGGCCCCAGGGCTCCAATCAGCCCCAGCATTTT. The J gene is TRBJ1-5, the V gene TRBV28, with a tentative D call TRBD1 (5 bases). V shed 5 bases and J shed 3 bases, with 20 bases lying between them. CDR3 size: 17 residues. Per the germline V gene, CDR1 is MDHEN and CDR2 is SYDVKM.

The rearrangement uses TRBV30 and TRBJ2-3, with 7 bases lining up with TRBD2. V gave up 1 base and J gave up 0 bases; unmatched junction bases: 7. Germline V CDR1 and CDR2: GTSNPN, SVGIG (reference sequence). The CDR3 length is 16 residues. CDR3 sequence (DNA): TGTGCCTGGAGTGATGGCCTAGCGGAAAGCACAGATACGCAGTATTTT. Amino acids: CAWSDGLAESTDTQYF.

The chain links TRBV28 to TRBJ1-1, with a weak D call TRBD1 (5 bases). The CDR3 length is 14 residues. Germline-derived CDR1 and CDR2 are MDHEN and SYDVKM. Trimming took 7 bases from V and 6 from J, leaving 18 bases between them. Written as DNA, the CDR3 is TGTGCCAGCAAGCTCGGAAGGAAGGGGCCTGAAGCTTTCTTT. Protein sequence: CASKLGRKGPEAFF.

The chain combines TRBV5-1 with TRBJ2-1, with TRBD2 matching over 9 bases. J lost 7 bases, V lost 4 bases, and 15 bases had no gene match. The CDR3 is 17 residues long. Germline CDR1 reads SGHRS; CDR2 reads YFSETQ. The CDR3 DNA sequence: TGCGCCAGCAGCCCCCCTCGTGGGAGCGGGAGGCAGAATGAGCAGTTCTTC. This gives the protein CASSPPRGSGRQNEQFF.

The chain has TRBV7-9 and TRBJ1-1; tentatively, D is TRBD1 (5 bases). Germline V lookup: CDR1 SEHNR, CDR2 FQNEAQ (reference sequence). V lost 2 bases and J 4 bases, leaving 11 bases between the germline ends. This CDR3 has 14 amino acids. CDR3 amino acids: CASSLFGGGTEAFF. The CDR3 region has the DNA TGTGCCAGCAGCTTATTCGGGGGAGGCACTGAAGCTTTCTTT.

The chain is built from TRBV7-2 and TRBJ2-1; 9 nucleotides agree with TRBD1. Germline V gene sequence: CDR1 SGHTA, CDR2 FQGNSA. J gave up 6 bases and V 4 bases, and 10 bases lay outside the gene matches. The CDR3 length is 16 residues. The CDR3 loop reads CASSSTAGTGFNEQFF. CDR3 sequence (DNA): TGTGCCAGCAGCTCCACCGCCGGGACAGGGTTCAATGAGCAGTTCTTC.